Given below is one TCR beta chain in context. V was pared by 2 bases and J by 7 bases, with 12 bases between. The CDR3 loop spans 13 amino acids. The data were taken from a study of blood T cell repertoires in COVID-19. Study information: The samples span acute and convalescent COVID-19 from the United States, Italy and Spain. Sample material is recorded as cDNA or gDNA derived from T cells, B-cell-depleted T cells, or PBMCs.

Authors' processing steps: Counts of nucleated cells, estimated from reference gene primer amplification, were obtained. The table came from immunoSEQ multiplex PCR; TCRdb's copy has only in-frame clones and leaves some out. V, J and clone size are taken as reported in that table, and D and trimming were inferred from the DNA itself. This table holds about 76,000 clones, 65% to 90% found once. This rearrangement joins TRBV6-7 to TRBJ2-7, with a tentative D call TRBD1 (7 bases). TRBV6-7 is given ORF status, its function remaining uncertain. Source material: peripheral blood. This clonotype was sampled from a human donor in a cohort sampled during active COVID-19. In DNA form, the CDR3 reads TGTGCCAGCAGTTACGGGGCAGGGGGGGAGCAGTACTTC. Its protein product is CASSYGAGGEQYF.